In its sample, the clone carrying this T cell receptor beta chain was seen a few times. No antigen is known for it. Treatment given: oral pan-JAK inhibitor, 5-10 mg twice daily. In alopecia areata patients, both lesional scalp punch biopsies and peripheral blood were collected. PBMCs provided sorted CD4+ and CD8+ T cells. The sequencing template was cDNA reverse transcribed from extracted RNA. Sequencing was performed with immunoSEQ multiplex PCR; in TCRdb, only in-frame clones are kept and a portion is missing. Among some 200,000 clones listed, approximately 60% were seen once. The sample belongs to a study of CD8+ T cells in alopecia areata. Study conclusions and caveats: It was observed that many expanded lesional clones persisted in scalp and blood during tofacitinib.

The V and J ends lost 1 base and 4 bases respectively, with 10 bases between them. The CDR3 has 13 residues. The germline V gene has CDR1 GTSNPN and CDR2 SVGIG (reference sequence). The chain links TRBV30 to TRBJ1-2; D call uncertain. This sample comprised CD4+ T cells sorted from blood, obtained at week 4, from a patient treated with tofacitinib. This clonotype was obtained from a human donor with alopecia areata. DNA for the CDR3: TGTGCCTGGAGTGACGTCGGCCCCTATGGCTACACCTTC. The encoded protein is CAWSDVGPYGYTF.